This T cell receptor beta chain was captured by sequencing in a study of shared clonotypes between healthy human individuals (dated by TCRdb to the early 2020s). About the investigation overall: Three men and a couple of women, aged 18 to 49 years, made up the cohort. Per donor, three plates each were used for CD4 naive and CD4 memory, two for CD8 naive, and one for CD8 memory. To estimate repertoire size and how much clonotypes are shared between individuals, the study performed deep sequencing of blood TCR repertoires from a handful of healthy adults. Different laboratories and diverse techniques were used to prepare libraries and sequence TCR repertoires, to increase sequencing depth and limit assay-specific biases. Each donor's leukapheresis produced roughly between roughly 0.94 and 9.5 billion PBMCs.

Using the deep immunoSEQ assay, multiplex PCR amplified TCR CDR3 regions from genomic DNA. Extracted genomic DNA from each cell subset was distributed evenly across all wells of several immunoSEQ 96-well plates, and each plate was treated as a replicate. Each replicate PCR for sorted subsets received roughly 200 ng genomic DNA, equal to 30,000 or so T cell genomes. Purified libraries were quantified with a Qubit 3.0 fluorometer, sized on a Bioanalyzer 2100, and re-quantified with the KAPA Library Quantification kit. Each immunoSEQ 96-well plate was sequenced on its own single-read 150-cycle Illumina NextSeq 550 flow cell. In the original analysis: The immunoSEQ output contained only junctional sequences without quality scores, so filtering could not match that applied to full-length reads. Sequences were annotated with PyIR, a Python wrapper for IgBLAST v1.9, and V/J genes and CDR3 were assigned using IMGT germline references. Reads were filtered out if the reads had weak V/J assignments (E-value above 1e-6), no CDR3, stop codons, out-of-frame junctions, or ambiguous translated residues. A V3J clonotype was defined by an identical inferred V gene, J gene, and CDR3 amino acid sequence. To compute the percentage overlap between repertoires, the number of shared unique clonotypes was divided by the size of the smaller repertoire. Three approaches were used to assess repertoire richness: RTK rarefaction, the Chao1 estimator, and Recon v2.1 estimates of unobserved clonotypes. Generation probabilities were computed with OLGA for all TCRbeta clonotypes obtained by the gDNA method from four donors. The clones in this table, taken by TCRdb from immuneACCESS, are in-frame only. Not every clone is retained; where verified, under half of the shortfall comes from an unresolved V gene, and the cause of the rest is unknown. The V and J calls and clone size come from that table; D and trimming were worked out from the DNA. The sample table lists 2 million to 2.5 million clones, around 95% of them with a count of one. Roughly 0.13% of the sample is held by the ten biggest clonotypes.

At the junction V is shortened by 7 bases and J by 4 bases, with 19 bases in between. From a lookup of the germline V gene (reference sequence), CDR1 and CDR2 are SGHNT and YYREEE. Spanning cysteine to phenylalanine, the CDR3 consists of 15 amino acids. The DNA shown is the 45-base CDR3, in frame from base 1. A remark on this clone: There is no known antigen for this receptor. No clone much larger than this one lies a single base away; base qualities are absent.

General conclusions and limits of the study: Based on pairwise subsampling, the degree of clonotype sharing among donors was expected to be affected by sequencing depth. Rarefaction of sorted-subset datasets indicated incomplete sequencing despite the large sequencing depth. Because the study included only a small number of donors, the genetic and exposure-history diversity represented was limited. Compared with non-shared clonotypes, clonotypes shared by all four sorted-subset donors had higher generation probabilities. Sharing across four donors was observed for around 5% of naive CD4, 3.5% of naive CD8, over 2% of memory CD4, and about 0.4% of memory CD8 clonotypes. Larger estimated clonotype richness was generally found for naive subsets than for memory subsets. Only blood was sampled, and tissue TCR repertoires likely differ from those in blood.

Healthy HIV-negative adults with no recently reported acute infections or vaccinations were included as donors. All donors were Caucasian adults living in Nashville, Tennessee, USA. CD4+ T cells were enriched by magnetic negative selection; naive cells were then positively selected on CD45RA, and the negative fraction formed the memory subset. Blood was collected by leukapheresis, and PBMCs were isolated by Ficoll-Histopaque density gradient centrifugation and then cryopreserved in liquid nitrogen vapor phase. Analytical flow cytometry was used to check the purity and quantity of each magnetically sorted T cell population. Genomic DNA was isolated from each sorted fraction and quantified by UV absorbance on a Nanodrop 2000c.

The sequence was obtained from a man younger than 30 in good health. The sample taken for sequencing was naive CD4+ T cells sorted from blood. This specimen's cell subset or site label, interpreted: CD45RA+ positively selected. The sequence is built from TRBV5-4 and TRBJ2-3; no D gene is confidently identified. The nucleotide sequence reads TGTGCCAGCTTCCCGAAGAAGATAGGCGCAGATACGCAGTATTTT. The encoded protein is CASFPKKIGADTQYF.